The 21 T cell receptor beta chains below come from one sample, sequenced in a study of monozygotic twins with inflammatory bowel disease. TCRdb derives one entry per CDR3 protein from the 5' RACE reads, leaving out DNA. The sample's table shows about 330,000 distinct CDR3 sequences. What was sequenced was blood. These receptor sequences come from a human donor with ulcerative colitis or Crohn's disease, or a healthy co-twin of an affected twin (not recorded which).

This chain joins TRBV11-1 and TRBJ1-1. This CDR3 is 18 amino acids long. Germline lookup yields CDR1 SGHAT and CDR2 FQDESV (reference sequence). Here the CDR3 reads CASSTPTLGRAMNTEAFF.

The J gene is TRBJ1-3, the V gene TRBV20-1; the D call of TRBD1 rests on TCRdb alone, since no DNA is present to check it. The germline V gene has CDR1 DFQATT and CDR2 SNEGSKA (reference sequence). CDR3 length equals 17 residues. The CDR3 is CSARDVKGAIGGNTIYF.

The rearrangement uses TRBV5-1 and TRBJ2-5; TCRdb selects TRBD2, and the lack of DNA leaves this call unchecked. The CDR3 extends over 12 amino acids. Germline V gene sequence: CDR1 SGHRS, CDR2 YFSETQ. The CDR3: CASRADRETQYF.

The chain uses TRBV4-1 and TRBJ1-3. The germline CDR1 and CDR2 sequences are MGHRA and YSYEKL. CDR3 length: 16 residues. The chain's CDR3 is CASSQPDRFSGNTIYF.

V gene TRBV11-2 combines with J gene TRBJ2-2. CDR3 size: 13 residues. Germline V lookup: CDR1 SGHAT, CDR2 FQNNGV. The CDR3 here is CASSLIRTGELFF.

This chain connects TRBV4-3 to TRBJ2-7; as DNA is missing, the TRBD2 call by TCRdb cannot be tested. CDR3 length: 15 amino acids. Germline CDR1 is LGHNA and CDR2 is YSLEER. The CDR3 reads CASSQGHGGIYEQYF.

CDR3: CAISESNRQQETQYF. The rearrangement joins TRBV10-3 to TRBJ2-5; TCRdb lists TRBD1, though no DNA is available to test this call. CDR3 length: 15 amino acids. Germline CDR1 is ENHRY and CDR2 is SYGVKD.

This chain joins TRBV28 and TRBJ2-3; there is no DNA to check the TCRdb D call of TRBD1. The germline gives CDR1 MDHEN, CDR2 SYDVKM. The CDR3 contains 15 residues. CDR3 loop: CASSFRTGGTDTQYF. The complete variable domain, with remaining parts taken from reference TRBV28 and TRBJ2-3, reads DVKVTQSSRYLVKRTGEKVFLECVQDMDHENMFWYRQDPGLGLRLIYFSYDVKMKEKGDIPEGYSVSREKKERFSLILESASTNQTSMYLCASSFRTGGTDTQYFGPGTRLTVL.

This chain links TRBV4-3 with TRBJ2-6; there is no DNA to check the TCRdb D call of TRBD1. The germline V gene has CDR1 LGHNA and CDR2 YSLEER. The CDR3 spans 16 residues. The CDR3 reads CASSHEPGAGANVLTF.

The chain couples TRBV7-2 to TRBJ2-6. The CDR3 consists of 14 residues. Germline V lookup: CDR1 SGHTA, CDR2 FQGNSA. The CDR3 protein is CASSWSTGANVLTF.

CDR3 protein: CSAGRGTGTEAFF. The V gene is TRBV20-1, the J gene TRBJ1-1; the TCRdb call, TRBD1, lacks DNA for checking. Germline CDR1 and CDR2: DFQATT and SNEGSKA (reference sequence). This CDR3 contains 13 residues.

The J gene is TRBJ2-3, the V gene TRBV24-1. Germline V lookup: CDR1 KGHDR, CDR2 SFDVKD. This CDR3 is 16 amino acids long. The CDR3 reads CATSEPETPGTDTQYF.

The CDR3 region is CSARGGPGEHYEQYF. The chain employs TRBV20-1 and TRBJ2-7; TCRdb's D call of TRBD1 is untestable without DNA. The CDR3 runs 15 residues. Germline V gives CDR1 DFQATT, CDR2 SNEGSKA (reference sequence).

The chain uses TRBV30 and TRBJ2-5. This CDR3 spans 13 amino acids. The germline gives CDR1 GTSNPN, CDR2 SVGIG (reference sequence). The CDR3 sequence is CAWSVHAKRTQYF. Drawing the rest from reference TRBV30 and TRBJ2-5, the complete variable domain is SQTIHQWPATLVQPVGSPLSLECTVEGTSNPNLYWYRQAAGRGLQLLFYSVGIGQISSEVPQNLSASRPQDRQFILSSKKLLLSDSGFYLCAWSVHAKRTQYFGPGTRLLVL.

The chain employs TRBV20-1 and TRBJ2-2. The germline CDR1 and CDR2 sequences are DFQATT and SNEGSKA (reference sequence). There are 15 residues in the CDR3. CDR3 sequence: CSARGPSVGTGELFF.

V usage is TRBV20-1 and J usage is TRBJ1-3. Germline CDR1 is DFQATT and CDR2 is SNEGSKA (reference sequence). The CDR3 contains 17 residues. The CDR3 loop is CSAKEQPKPSSGNTIYF.

The J gene is TRBJ1-3, the V gene TRBV5-5; TCRdb calls TRBD1, which cannot be checked without DNA. Germline V gene lookup returns CDR1 SGHKS and CDR2 YYEKEE (reference sequence). This CDR3 is 15 amino acids long. The CDR3 sequence is CASSLEGHSGNTIYF.

The V and J genes are TRBV6-5 and TRBJ1-5. The CDR3 spans 13 residues. Germline V gives CDR1 MNHEY, CDR2 SVGAGI. CDR3 in amino acids: CASRRDSNQPQHF.

CDR3 sequence: CASSLARQSTREQYF. The chain couples TRBV12-3 or TRBV12-4 to TRBJ2-7; the D call from TCRdb, TRBD1, cannot be confirmed without DNA. CDR3 size: 15 residues.

The chain has TRBV25-1 and TRBJ1-1. This CDR3 region has 14 residues. Germline assignment: CDR1 MGHDK and CDR2 SYGVNS. CDR3 sequence: CASSGREADTEAFF.

The V call is TRBV5-1, the J call TRBJ2-3; without DNA, the TCRdb call of TRBD1 cannot be checked. The CDR3 extends over 16 amino acids. The germline V gene encodes CDR1 SGHRS and CDR2 YFSETQ. CDR3 sequence: CASSSLRSGGTDTQYF.